The rows below give T cell receptor beta chains drawn from one sample of a study of metastatic and nonmetastatic thyroid tumors. Via MiXCR, TCRdb re-called the PCR reads. This sample has 20,000 to 25,000 clones; about 11% occur once, and the top ten carry 7.6%. The source material was blood. Receptor source: a female donor with papillary thyroid cancer or a benign thyroid nodule (not recorded which). Some clones in this sample may be carry-over from other donors' samples. Each CDR3 is given without its conserved first and last residue.

>TRBV25-1
ASSEFGRAEETQY
>TRBV7-9
ASSSPGGAKNIQY
>TRBV27
ASSSGWGTDTQY
>TRBV18
ASSPPQLVEQF
>TRBV9
ASSVSRASEQF
>TRBV6-2/TRBV6-3
ASVEQPQETQY
>TRBV7-8
ASSVLGEIAKNIQY
>TRBV20-1
SAVGRAFANTGELF
>TRBV9
ASSGTWGAGTDTQY
>TRBV6-2/TRBV6-3
ASSLRGPPDEQY
>TRBV14
ASSQPGQGSYEQY
>TRBV12-3/TRBV12-4
ASRSPGTQGTQY
>TRBV5-4
ASSAGPEGRNSPLH
>TRBV24-1
ATSSSTDTQY
>TRBV10-3
AISRDPNNSPLH
>TRBV9
ASSGGPGGEQY
>TRBV7-9
ASSRDRGHRGNEKLF
>TRBV30
AWSVGGTNYGYT
>TRBV4-1
ASSPPTLAGINIQY
>TRBV4-3
ASSQDHASGYNEQF
>TRBV10-3
AISESGQGSYNEQF
>TRBV20-1
SAGQGGAYEQY
>TRBV15
ATSRESAGTYEQY